The 15 T cell receptor beta chains below come from one sample, sequenced in a study of CD8 T cells in Susac syndrome. Reverse transcription of roughly 0.5 to 1 ug RNA was performed with random hexamers. TCRdb itself ran the immunoSEQ multiplex PCR reads through MiXCR, one entry per CDR3 protein. Of about 440,000 distinct CDR3 sequences in the sample, more than 80% are singletons; the top ten hold more than 0.09%. The material sequenced was CD8+ T cells from PBMCs. These receptors all come from a human donor with multiple sclerosis.

The chain joins TRBV4-1 to TRBJ2-7; maybe TRBD1 (5 bases). Trimming removed 1 base from V and 0 bases from J, with 19 bases in between. This CDR3 has 18 residues. The germline V gene encodes CDR1 MGHRA and CDR2 YSYEKL. The DNA for the CDR3 is TGCGCCAGCAGCCAAGTTCCCTTGCAGGGCATAAGCTCCTACGAGCAGTACTTC. Translation gives CASSQVPLQGISSYEQYF.

The CDR3 region is CASRIEGATEAFF. The CDR3 bases are TGTGCCAGCAGAATAGAGGGCGCCACTGAAGCTTTCTTT. The chain links TRBV7-6 to TRBJ1-1; D gene uncertain. Germline CDR1 is SGHVS and CDR2 is FNYEAQ. This CDR3 is built from 13 residues. V was shortened by 6 bases and J by 4 bases, with 12 bases between the two germline ends.

The V gene is TRBV27, the J gene TRBJ2-7; the D gene is possibly TRBD1 (6 bases). The CDR3 covers 12 residues. Trimming took 5 bases from V and 3 from J, leaving 8 bases between them. In germline, CDR1 is MNHEY, CDR2 SMNVEV (reference sequence). CDR3 amino acids: CASSKQGYEQYF. The CDR3 DNA follows: TGTGCCAGCAGTAAACAGGGCTACGAGCAGTACTTC.

The V call is TRBV6-1, the J call TRBJ2-7, with 12 bases that match TRBD2. Looked up from germline, CDR1 is MNHNS and CDR2 is SASEGT. The V segment lost 2 bases and the J segment 5 bases; nucleotides outside the gene matches: 7. There are 16 residues in the CDR3. The CDR3 DNA sequence: TGTGCCAGCAGTGAACTAGCGGGAGGGGCGGTCCACGAGCAGTACTTC. Encoded protein: CASSELAGGAVHEQYF.

CDR3 in amino acids: CAWSVGVHYGYTF. In DNA form, the CDR3 reads TGTGCCTGGAGTGTCGGGGTTCACTATGGCTACACCTTC. The chain is built from TRBV30 and TRBJ1-2, with D uncertain. The CDR3 sequence is 13 residues long. The germline CDR1 and CDR2 sequences are GTSNPN and SVGIG (reference sequence). The germline V and J ends were trimmed by 0 bases and 3 bases, with 8 bases remaining between them.

The rearrangement joins TRBV2 to TRBJ1-1; D is unclear. The CDR3 has 10 amino acids. V lost 1 base and J lost 9, with 3 bases in between. From germline, CDR1 is SNHLY and CDR2 FYNNEI. The CDR3 bases are TGTGCCAGCAGTGAAGGGCAAGCTTTCTTT. This gives the protein CASSEGQAFF.

The gene calls are TRBV6-5 and TRBJ2-1, with 8 bases that match TRBD1. J gave up 6 bases and V 7 bases, and 8 bases lay outside the gene matches. This CDR3 comprises 14 residues. CDR1 and CDR2 from the germline V gene are MNHEY and SVGAGI. The CDR3 DNA reads as TGTGCCAGCACTGGACAGGGAGGTGGCAATGAGCAGTTCTTC. Amino acid sequence: CASTGQGGGNEQFF.

This clonotype was found once. The CDR3 protein is CASSQDTELQETQYF. CDR3 bases: TGTGCCAGCAGCCAAGATACGGAGCTACAAGAGACCCAGTACTTC. The J gene is TRBJ2-5, the V gene TRBV3-1; D is uncertain. Germline assignment: CDR1 LGHDT and CDR2 YNNKEL (reference sequence). The CDR3 runs to 15 residues. Trimming left V 0 bases short and J 2 bases short, with 10 bases between.

This chain joins TRBV5-1 and TRBJ2-7, with 8 bases fitting TRBD1. This CDR3 has 14 amino acids. With V trimmed by 3 bases and J by 5 bases, 7 bases remained unmatched. Looked up from germline, CDR1 is SGHRS and CDR2 is YFSETQ. The CDR3, as DNA: TGCGCCAGCAGCTCAGGGGGCAGGAGGAACGAGCAGTACTTC. Its protein is CASSSGGRRNEQYF.

This clonotype was seen just once. CDR3 in DNA: TGTGCCAGCTCAGCGGGGGGATCCCGGGAGCTGTTTTTT. It encodes CASSAGGSRELFF. This rearrangement joins TRBV27 to TRBJ2-2, with 9 bases matching TRBD2. This CDR3 is 13 amino acids long. Germline CDR1 is MNHEY and CDR2 is SMNVEV (reference sequence). J gave up 9 bases and V 8 bases, and 7 bases lay outside the gene matches.

This rearrangement joins TRBV20-1 to TRBJ2-3; D may be TRBD2 (5 bases). This CDR3 has 12 residues. The V and J ends lost 4 bases and 5 bases respectively, with 10 bases between them. Germline V gene lookup returns CDR1 DFQATT and CDR2 SNEGSKA (reference sequence). CDR3 protein: CSATEARDTQYF. The DNA for the CDR3 is TGCAGTGCTACGGAGGCTCGAGATACGCAGTATTTT.

This rearrangement joins TRBV12-3 or TRBV12-4 to TRBJ2-1; no clear D. V shed 4 bases and J shed 10 bases, with 8 bases lying between them. CDR3 length equals 11 residues. DNA of the CDR3: TGTGCCAGCAGTTCCAGTCGCGAGCAGTTCTTC. Encoded protein: CASSSSREQFF.

The chain joins TRBV30 to TRBJ2-1; possibly TRBD1 for D (5 bases). V was clipped by 3 bases and J by 9 bases, with 9 bases between them. CDR3 length: 11 amino acids. Looked up from germline, CDR1 is GTSNPN and CDR2 is SVGIG (reference sequence). In DNA form, the CDR3 reads TGTGCCTGGAGCCAGGGCCTTGAGCAGTTCTTC. Its protein is CAWSQGLEQFF.

This chain uses TRBV5-4 with TRBJ2-1; the D is unclear. Deletions cut 4 bases from V and 4 bases from J, with 9 bases between. The germline V gene encodes CDR1 SGHNT and CDR2 YYREEE (reference sequence). The CDR3 has 13 residues. CDR3 DNA sequence: TGTGCCAGCAGCCCTGACAATTACAATGAGCAGTTCTTC. Translated: CASSPDNYNEQFF.

The genes are TRBV20-1 and TRBJ2-7; 7 bases match TRBD1. Trimming cost V 0 bases and J 0 bases; bases outside gene matches: 8. This CDR3 contains 16 residues. Looked up from germline, CDR1 is DFQATT and CDR2 is SNEGSKA (reference sequence). The CDR3 reads CSARDRGTVFSYEQYF. The DNA of the CDR3 is TGCAGTGCTAGAGATCGTGGGACAGTCTTCTCCTACGAGCAGTACTTC.